This passage covers 22 T cell receptor beta chains from one sample sequenced in a study of T-cell memory formation after mild COVID-19. TCRdb ran MiXCR on the 5' RACE reads and lists one entry per CDR3 protein. The top ten clones hold 20% to 25% of a sample with approximately 400,000 distinct CDR3 sequences, under 20% of them seen once. The sequencing input was PBMCs or a T cell subset sorted from them (not recorded which). These receptors came from a man aged 18 to 29 who had mild COVID-19 (a few samples of this study predate the infection). Cell type and time point are not known.

This clonotype was seen a handful of times. The chain uses TRBV9 and TRBJ2-1, with D tentatively TRBD2 (7 bases). Germline V gene sequence: CDR1 SGDLS, CDR2 YYNGEE. The CDR3 is made up of 13 amino acids. V was cut by 5 bases and J by 6 bases, with 12 bases left in between. This chain's CDR3 is CASSRRGGNEQFF. As DNA, the CDR3 is TGTGCCAGCAGTCGAAGGGGGGGCAATGAGCAGTTCTTC.

This chain links TRBV2 with TRBJ1-3; perhaps TRBD1 as D (5 bases). This CDR3 has 15 residues. Germline CDR1 reads SNHLY; CDR2 reads FYNNEI. V lost 4 bases and J lost 0, with 10 bases in between. The CDR3 coding sequence is TGTGCCAGCAGTGTTGGGGGAAACTCTGGAAACACCATATATTTT. This gives the protein CASSVGGNSGNTIYF.

V is TRBV28 and J is TRBJ2-4, with a possible D match to TRBD1 (8 bases). The CDR3 runs to 14 residues. CDR1 is MDHEN, CDR2 SYDVKM, per germline. Trimming shortened V by 5 bases and J by 8 bases, and 16 bases separated the two germline ends. The chain's CDR3 is CASSVTGGGHIQYF. The CDR3 DNA sequence: TGTGCCAGCAGTGTAACAGGGGGGGGTCACATTCAGTACTTC. Full variable domain (rest looked up from reference TRBV28 and TRBJ2-4): DVKVTQSSRYLVKRTGEKVFLECVQDMDHENMFWYRQDPGLGLRLIYFSYDVKMKEKGDIPEGYSVSREKKERFSLILESASTNQTSMYLCASSVTGGGHIQYFGAGTRLSVL.

The J gene is TRBJ2-5, the V gene TRBV6-5, with D possibly matching TRBD2 (7 bases). Between the trimmed V and J ends, which lost 2 bases and 6 bases, there was a span of 19 bases. The CDR3 has 16 amino acids. CDR1 and CDR2 from the germline V gene are MNHEY and SVGAGI. This CDR3 is CASSYAETSWGQTQYF. The DNA of the CDR3 is TGTGCCAGCAGTTACGCCGAGACTAGCTGGGGGCAGACCCAGTACTTC.

The chain carries TRBV30 and TRBJ1-4; 7 positions agree with TRBD1. This CDR3 comprises 13 residues. The V gene end was trimmed by 2 bases and the J gene end by 7 bases; junction bases not matched to a gene: 4. Per the germline V gene, CDR1 is GTSNPN and CDR2 is SVGIG (reference sequence). Here the CDR3 DNA reads TGTGCCTGGAGTTTCCACAGGGGTGAAAAACTGTTTTTT. Protein product: CAWSFHRGEKLFF.

The table lists this clonotype with many counts. The CDR3 region has the DNA TGTGCCAGCAGTTTGGGCCTACACGGGGGCACTGAAGCTTTCTTT. Its translation is CASSLGLHGGTEAFF. This chain uses TRBV12-3 or TRBV12-4 with TRBJ1-1; a possible D gene is TRBD1 (5 bases). This CDR3 contains 15 residues. V lost 3 bases to trimming and J lost 4 bases, with 15 bases between them.

J is TRBJ2-5 and V is TRBV30; 9 nucleotides line up with TRBD1. Trimming removed 7 bases from V and 4 bases from J; junction bases left unmatched: 10. CDR1 and CDR2 (germline): GTSNPN, SVGIG (reference sequence). The CDR3 runs 14 residues. The CDR3: CALGRDRVAETQYF. The CDR3 DNA reads TGTGCCTTAGGGCGGGACAGGGTCGCAGAGACCCAGTACTTC.

This clonotype was seen more than once but under ten times. The J gene is TRBJ2-3, the V gene TRBV10-3, with D possibly TRBD2 on 6 matching bases. Germline V gene lookup returns CDR1 ENHRY and CDR2 SYGVKD. The CDR3 spans 15 residues. Deletions cut 5 bases from V and 6 bases from J, with 18 bases between. CDR3 sequence reads: CAISWRVGISDTQYF. CDR3 DNA: TGTGCCATCAGTTGGAGGGTTGGGATTTCCGATACGCAGTATTTT.

CDR3 sequence reads: CATSDWTSANTGELFF. The DNA of the CDR3 is TGTGCCACCAGTGATTGGACTAGCGCGAACACCGGGGAGCTGTTTTTT. V is TRBV24-1 and J is TRBJ2-2; 9 positions agree with TRBD2. CDR1 and CDR2 (germline): KGHDR, SFDVKD. The CDR3 length is 16 residues. V shed 2 bases, J shed 0 bases, and the junction held 0 bases outside the gene matches.

This clonotype was counted a few times. V gene TRBV4-1 combines with J gene TRBJ2-3, with D perhaps matching TRBD1 (5 bases). V was pared by 0 bases and J by 1 base, with 5 bases between. The CDR3 is 14 residues long. Germline CDR1 and CDR2: MGHRA and YSYEKL. In DNA, the CDR3 is TGCGCCAGCAGCCAAGAACAGGGCACAGATACGCAGTATTTT. Encoded protein: CASSQEQGTDTQYF.

The chain joins TRBV20-1 to TRBJ1-2; 7 nucleotides match TRBD1. J lost 6 bases, V lost 0 bases, and 4 bases had no gene match. In germline, CDR1 is DFQATT, CDR2 SNEGSKA (reference sequence). CDR3 length equals 13 residues. The CDR3 is CSARETGWNGYTF. The DNA for the CDR3 is TGCAGTGCTAGAGAGACAGGGTGGAATGGCTACACCTTC.

This CDR3 is CASSQDLGAYSPLHF. In DNA, the CDR3 is TGTGCCAGCAGCCAAGATTTGGGGGCTTATTCACCCCTCCACTTT. The chain recombines TRBV4-2 with TRBJ1-6, with TRBD1 as a possible D gene (6 bases). The CDR3 covers 15 residues. V was pared by 0 bases and J by 8 bases, with 11 bases between. The germline CDR1 and CDR2 sequences are LGHNA and YNFKEQ.

This clonotype was counted a few times. The CDR3: CASSVGGAGNQPQHF. CDR3 bases: TGTGCCAGCAGCGTAGGGGGGGCTGGAAATCAGCCCCAGCATTTT. The chain combines TRBV9 with TRBJ1-5; the D gene is possibly TRBD1 (6 bases). Trimming removed 0 bases at V and 4 bases at J, with 11 bases between. CDR1 and CDR2 (germline): SGDLS, YYNGEE. The CDR3 has 15 amino acids.

V gene TRBV5-1 combines with J gene TRBJ2-3, with 7 bases fitting TRBD1. Germline V gene lookup returns CDR1 SGHRS and CDR2 YFSETQ. Trimming removed 2 bases from V and 1 base from J; junction bases left unmatched: 7. The CDR3 runs to 16 residues. CDR3 nucleotides: TGCGCCAGCAGCTTATTAACAGGGGTCGGCACAGATACGCAGTATTTT. Translated: CASSLLTGVGTDTQYF.

CDR3 nucleotides: TGTGCCAGCAGCGTAGCTAATATCGGGGAGCTGTTTTTT. Amino acids: CASSVANIGELFF. The rearrangement links TRBV9 to TRBJ2-2; D is unclear. The ends were cut back, 0 bases at V and 7 bases at J, with 7 bases in the middle. The length of the CDR3 is 13 residues. Germline CDR1 is SGDLS and CDR2 is YYNGEE. The full variable domain, completed using reference TRBV9 and TRBJ2-2, is DSGVTQTPKHLITATGQRVTLRCSPRSGDLSVYWYQQSLDQGLQFLIQYYNGEERAKGNILERFSAQQFPDLHSELNLSSLELGDSALYFCASSVANIGELFFGEGSRLTVL.

This clonotype has ten or more counts. The junction shows a germline mismatch at one end, possibly a read error. The V gene is TRBV5-1, the J gene TRBJ2-5, with D tentatively TRBD1 (6 bases). The CDR3 extends over 13 amino acids. Germline CDR1 SGHRS, CDR2 YFSETQ. The DNA of the CDR3 is TGTGCCAGCAGCTTAGGGGGCCAAGAGACCCAGTACTTC. Protein sequence: CASSLGGQETQYF.

There are a few counts of this clonotype. V usage is TRBV29-1 and J usage is TRBJ2-5; 8 bases line up with TRBD2. CDR1 and CDR2 from the germline V gene are SQVTM and ANQGSEA. With 4 bases clipped from V and 3 bases from J, the junction kept 1 base outside the gene matches. The CDR3 totals 12 residues. The CDR3 loop reads CSVGGLEETQYF. In nucleotides, the CDR3 is TGCAGCGTTGGGGGACTAGAAGAGACCCAGTACTTC.

This clonotype was detected a few times. V gene TRBV12-3 or TRBV12-4 combines with J gene TRBJ1-1; D unresolved. V shed 2 bases and J shed 7 bases, with 11 bases lying between them. This CDR3 is built from 13 residues. CDR3 DNA: TGTGCCAGCAGTTTAATGGAGCCCAATGAAGCTTTCTTT. Translating it yields CASSLMEPNEAFF.

This clonotype was seen repeatedly, ten times or more. The chain uses TRBV7-9 and TRBJ2-5; 12 bases are shared with TRBD2. The germline gives CDR1 SEHNR, CDR2 FQNEAQ (reference sequence). V was clipped by 5 bases and J by 4 bases; unmatched bases: 5. This CDR3 region has 15 residues. The CDR3 DNA is TGTGCCAGCAGCCCTAGCGGGGGGGCTGGAGAGACCCAGTACTTC. Amino acids: CASSPSGGAGETQYF.

The V call is TRBV5-1, the J call TRBJ2-1, with D unclear. Trimming took 4 bases from V and 6 from J, leaving 11 bases between them. The CDR3 is made up of 13 amino acids. Germline loops: CDR1 SGHRS, CDR2 YFSETQ. The CDR3 sequence: CASSTTVGNEQFF. For the CDR3, the DNA is TGCGCCAGCAGCACTACAGTGGGCAATGAGCAGTTCTTC.

This chain links TRBV5-5 with TRBJ1-6; 8 nucleotides agree with TRBD1. Germline V CDR1 and CDR2: SGHKS, YYEKEE (reference sequence). This CDR3 contains 13 residues. The J segment lost 14 bases and the V segment lost 4 bases, leaving 8 bases of the junction unmatched. The CDR3 sequence is CASSEGDRLTLHF. The CDR3 coding sequence is TGTGCCAGCAGCGAGGGGGACAGGCTAACCCTCCACTTT.

In this sample, this clonotype turned up a few times. The chain links TRBV5-1 to TRBJ2-3; TRBD1 or TRBD2 may be the D gene (6 bases each). Trimming took off 4 bases at V and 5 bases at J, with 20 bases between the two ends. This CDR3 is built from 16 residues. Germline V gives CDR1 SGHRS, CDR2 YFSETQ. The CDR3 region is CASSLGWGAAGDTQYF. In DNA form, the CDR3 reads TGCGCCAGCAGCCTAGGATGGGGGGCGGCCGGAGATACGCAGTATTTT.